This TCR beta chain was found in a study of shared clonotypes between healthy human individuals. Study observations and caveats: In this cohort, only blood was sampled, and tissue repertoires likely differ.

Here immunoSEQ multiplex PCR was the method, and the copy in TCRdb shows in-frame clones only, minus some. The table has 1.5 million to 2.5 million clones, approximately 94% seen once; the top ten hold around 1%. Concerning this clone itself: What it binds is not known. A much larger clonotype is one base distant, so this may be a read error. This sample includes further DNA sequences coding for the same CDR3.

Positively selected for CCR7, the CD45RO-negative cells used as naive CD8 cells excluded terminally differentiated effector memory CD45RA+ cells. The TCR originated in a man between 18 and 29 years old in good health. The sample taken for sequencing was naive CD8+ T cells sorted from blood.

This CDR3 reads CASSLGDTQYF. DNA for the CDR3: TGTGCCAGCAGCCTAGGGGATACGCAGTATTTT. The V gene is TRBV11-2, the J gene TRBJ2-3; D is unclear. Trimming pared 5 bases from V and 6 bases from J, leaving 6 bases between. The CDR3 covers 11 residues. Germline CDR1 SGHAT, CDR2 FQNNGV.